This TCR beta chain was sequenced in a study of shared clonotypes between healthy human individuals. TCRdb's copy holds only in-frame clones and misses some; the assay was immunoSEQ multiplex PCR. The table includes millions of clones, about 93% detected once. CD8 cells regarded as naive lacked CD45RO, were positively chosen for CCR7, and omitted terminally differentiated effector memory CD45RA+ cells. Study-level results: Naive subsets generally exceeded memory subsets in estimated richness. Rarefaction revealed incomplete sorted-subset sequencing despite large depth.

Trimming took off 4 bases at V and 0 bases at J, with 21 bases between the two ends. This CDR3 contains 19 residues. Germline CDR1 and CDR2: LGHNA and YNFKEQ. In regard to this clone: Antigen specificity is unknown.

The sequence was obtained from a man between 18 and 29 years old in good health. Some clones in this sample may be carry-over from other donors' samples. The chain links TRBV4-2 to TRBJ2-2; a weak D match, TRBD1 (6 bases). Specimen: naive CD8+ T cells from PBMCs. CDR3 sequence reads: CASSPHFRGQGPNTGELFF. For the CDR3, the DNA is TGTGCCAGCAGCCCGCACTTCAGAGGGCAGGGGCCGAACACCGGGGAGCTGTTTTTT.